This T cell receptor (beta chain) was profiled in a study of regulatory dendritic cells for organ transplantation. Sorted T cells were CFSE-labeled and cultured 5 days with allogeneic regulatory or mature dendritic cells at 1:10. Concerning this clone itself: Its target is unknown.

Using immunoSEQ multiplex PCR, the repertoire was profiled, and TCRdb retains in-frame clones only, with some absent. The sample has about 12,000 clones, 74% seen once; the top ten hold 0.63%. The TCR was taken from a human donor in good health. Material for sequencing was naive CD4+ T cells from blood cultured with regulatory dendritic cells. Regarding subset: CD45RA+ naive T cells.

The CDR3 region is CASSLGTGDAGELFF. The CDR3 DNA reads as TGTGCCAGCAGCCTAGGGACAGGGGACGCCGGGGAGCTGTTTTTT. The chain has TRBV11-3 and TRBJ2-2, with 10 bases that match TRBD1. The CDR3 runs to 15 residues. Germline V gives CDR1 SGHNT, CDR2 YENEEA. V shed 5 bases, J shed 6 bases, and the junction held 6 bases outside the gene matches.